Below, one TCR beta chain is given with its context. The sample comes from a study of blood T cell repertoires in COVID-19. About the research overall: Whether acute or convalescent, the COVID-19 samples came from the United States, Italy and Spain. T cells, B-cell-depleted T cells, or PBMCs supplied cDNA or gDNA.

Under the authors' procedure: Nucleated cell counts were estimated from reference gene primer amplification. TCRdb's table, derived via immunoSEQ multiplex PCR, lists solely in-frame clones and lacks some. That table supplies the V and J calls and clone size; D and trimming were determined from the DNA. The table has under 250,000 clones, just over 90% seen once; the top ten hold 1% to 1.5%. This CDR3 is 12 amino acids long. V and J are TRBV12-3 or TRBV12-4 and TRBJ2-2; possible D gene TRBD1, 5 bases. Sequencing input: peripheral blood. The receptor comes from a man younger than 45 with acute or convalescent COVID-19. The chain's CDR3 is CAIAPGPGELFF. CDR3 DNA: TGTGCAATTGCGCCAGGGCCCGGGGAGCTGTTTTTT.